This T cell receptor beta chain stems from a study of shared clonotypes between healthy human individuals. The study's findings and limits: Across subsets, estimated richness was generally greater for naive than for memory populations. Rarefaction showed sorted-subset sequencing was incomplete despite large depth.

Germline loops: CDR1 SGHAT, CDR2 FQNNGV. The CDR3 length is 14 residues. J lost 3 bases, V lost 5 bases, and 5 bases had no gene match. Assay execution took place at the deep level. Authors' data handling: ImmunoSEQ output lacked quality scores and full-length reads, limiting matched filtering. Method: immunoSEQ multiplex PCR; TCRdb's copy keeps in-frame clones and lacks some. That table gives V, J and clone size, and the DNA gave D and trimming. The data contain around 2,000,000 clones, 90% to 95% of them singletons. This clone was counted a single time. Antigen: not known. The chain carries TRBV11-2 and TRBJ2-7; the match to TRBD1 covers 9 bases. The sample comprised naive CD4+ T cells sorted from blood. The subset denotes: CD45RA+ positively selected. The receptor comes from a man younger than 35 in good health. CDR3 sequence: CASSARTGDYEQYF. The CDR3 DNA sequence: TGTGCCAGCAGCGCAAGGACAGGGGACTACGAGCAGTACTTC.